A selection of T cell receptor beta chains follows, all from one sample in a study of patients and donors after allogeneic stem cell transplantation. One entry per CDR3 protein, called by TCRdb with MiXCR from the RT-PCR reads. The table includes approximately 150,000 distinct CDR3 sequences, approximately 22% detected once. Sequenced: blood, either unsorted or a sorted T cell fraction (not recorded which). These receptors all stem from a human donor who was either an allogeneic HSCT recipient or a stem cell or donor lymphocyte infusion donor (not recorded which). It is not recorded whose cells these are; they may come from a transplant donor. Each CDR3 is given without its conserved first and last residue. Clone size appears in some rows only: once, few, many, or a class for an expanded clone.

J: TRBJ2-3
size: -
V: TRBV3-1
CDR3: ASSQPRDRTPTDTQY

J: TRBJ1-2
size: -
V: TRBV7-2
CDR3: ASSLRRPPIGYT

J: TRBJ2-1
size: few
V: TRBV5-1
CDR3: ASSLEGRSSYNEQF

J: TRBJ2-7
size: -
V: TRBV20-1
CDR3: SARGTSGGAYEQY

J: TRBJ2-1
size: few
V: TRBV27
CDR3: ASSFFLAGGRDEQF

J: TRBJ1-6
size: -
V: TRBV18
CDR3: ASSPRTGPTNSPLH

J: TRBJ1-3
size: -
V: TRBV5-5
CDR3: ASETGMGAGNTIY

J: TRBJ1-2
size: -
V: TRBV3-1
CDR3: ASSRDGYGYT

J: TRBJ2-3
size: -
V: TRBV7-2
CDR3: ASSLAARPSCTQY

J: TRBJ1-1
size: -
V: TRBV5-1
CDR3: ASSIGQGGTEAF

J: TRBJ1-4
size: few
V: TRBV5-5
CDR3: ASSPNTQGLGEKLF

J: TRBJ1-2
size: few
V: TRBV20-1
CDR3: SARDLGRENYGYT

J: TRBJ2-3
size: few
V: TRBV12-3/TRBV12-4
CDR3: ASNPGTGRPEVQY

J: TRBJ1-5
size: -
V: TRBV4-2
CDR3: ASSQDVNPFSNQPQH

J: TRBJ1-3
size: few
V: TRBV20-1
CDR3: SARDRGLRNTIY

J: TRBJ1-3
size: many
V: TRBV20-1
CDR3: SAKNRGTRNTIY

J: TRBJ2-2
size: -
V: TRBV10-3
CDR3: AISTRTDPNTGELF

J: TRBJ2-3
size: -
V: TRBV18
CDR3: ASSQNHKGGTQY

J: TRBJ1-1
size: many
V: TRBV2
CDR3: ARMPGQVSTEAF

J: TRBJ2-7
size: -
V: TRBV20-1
CDR3: SGGEDSYEQY

J: TRBJ2-1
size: few
V: TRBV28
CDR3: ASTPSGNYNEQF

J: TRBJ2-1
size: once
V: TRBV3-1
CDR3: ASSQDLRGGGLYNEQF

J: TRBJ2-2
size: -
V: TRBV29-1
CDR3: SVTKPGQGTTGELF

J: TRBJ1-1
size: few
V: TRBV5-1
CDR3: ASSFPGQGDLNTEAF

J: TRBJ1-2
size: -
V: TRBV6-5
CDR3: ASSYFGRGQNYGYT

J: TRBJ2-1
size: -
V: TRBV12-3/TRBV12-4
CDR3: ASSFPTGPLNEQF

J: TRBJ1-4
size: few
V: TRBV20-1
CDR3: SAVGTGLEKLF